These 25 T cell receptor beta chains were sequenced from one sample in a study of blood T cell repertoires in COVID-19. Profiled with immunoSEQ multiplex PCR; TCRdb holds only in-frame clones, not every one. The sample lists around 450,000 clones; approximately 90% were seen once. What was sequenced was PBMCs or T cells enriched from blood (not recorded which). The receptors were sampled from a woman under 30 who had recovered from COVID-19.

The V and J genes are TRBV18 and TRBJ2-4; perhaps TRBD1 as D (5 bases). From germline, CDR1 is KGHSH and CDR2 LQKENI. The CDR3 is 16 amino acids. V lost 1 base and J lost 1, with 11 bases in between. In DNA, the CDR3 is TGTGCCAGCTCACCACTCCCACAGGCGGCCAAAAACATTCAGTACTTC. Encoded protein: CASSPLPQAAKNIQYF.

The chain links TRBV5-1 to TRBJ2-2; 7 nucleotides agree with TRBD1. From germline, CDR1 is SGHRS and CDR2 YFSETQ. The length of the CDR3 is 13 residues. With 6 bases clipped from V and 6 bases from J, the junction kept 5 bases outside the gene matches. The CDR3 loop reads CASTKTGPGELFF. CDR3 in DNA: TGCGCCAGCACGAAGACAGGGCCCGGGGAGCTGTTTTTT. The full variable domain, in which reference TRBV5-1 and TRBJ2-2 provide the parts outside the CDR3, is KAGVTQTPRYLIKTRGQQVTLSCSPISGHRSVSWYQQTPGQGLQFLFEYFSETQRNKGNFPGRFSGRQFSNSRSEMNVSTLELGDSALYLCASTKTGPGELFFGEGSRLTVL.

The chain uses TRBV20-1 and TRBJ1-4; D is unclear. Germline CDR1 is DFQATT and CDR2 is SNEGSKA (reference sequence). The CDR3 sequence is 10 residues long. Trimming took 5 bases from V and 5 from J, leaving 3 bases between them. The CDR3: CSAPNEKLFF. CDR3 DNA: TGCAGTGCTCCAAATGAAAAACTGTTTTTT.

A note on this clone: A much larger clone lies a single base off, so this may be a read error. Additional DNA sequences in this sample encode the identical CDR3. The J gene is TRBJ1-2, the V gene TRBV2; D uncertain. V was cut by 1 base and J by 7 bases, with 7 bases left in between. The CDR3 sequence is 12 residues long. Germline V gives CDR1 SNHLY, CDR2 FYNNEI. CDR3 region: CASSEGGGGYTF. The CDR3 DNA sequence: TGTGCCAGCAGTGAAGGGGGAGGTGGCTACACCTTC.

The CDR3, as DNA: TGTGCCAGCAGTTATTACGGGGGGGTTCAGCCCCAGCATTTT. Translated, it gives CASSYYGGVQPQHF. The chain is built from TRBV6-6 and TRBJ1-5; D might be TRBD1 (5 bases). V lost 3 bases and J 6 bases, leaving 12 bases between the germline ends. The CDR3 spans 14 residues. Germline CDR1 and CDR2: MNHNY and SVGAGI (reference sequence).

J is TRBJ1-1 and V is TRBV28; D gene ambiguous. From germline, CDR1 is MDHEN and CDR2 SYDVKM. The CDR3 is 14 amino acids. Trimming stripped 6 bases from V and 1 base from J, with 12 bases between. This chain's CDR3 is CASSLPGRNTEAFF. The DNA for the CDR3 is TGTGCCAGCAGCCTACCGGGGAGGAACACTGAAGCTTTCTTT. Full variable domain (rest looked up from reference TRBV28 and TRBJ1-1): DVKVTQSSRYLVKRTGEKVFLECVQDMDHENMFWYRQDPGLGLRLIYFSYDVKMKEKGDIPEGYSVSREKKERFSLILESASTNQTSMYLCASSLPGRNTEAFFGQGTRLTVV.

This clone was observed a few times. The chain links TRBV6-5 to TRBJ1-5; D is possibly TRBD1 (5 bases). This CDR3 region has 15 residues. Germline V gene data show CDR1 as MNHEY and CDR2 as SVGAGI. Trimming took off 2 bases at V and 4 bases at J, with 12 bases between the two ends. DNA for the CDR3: TGTGCCAGCAGTTACAGGGGTATCTGGAATCAGCCCCAGCATTTT. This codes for CASSYRGIWNQPQHF.

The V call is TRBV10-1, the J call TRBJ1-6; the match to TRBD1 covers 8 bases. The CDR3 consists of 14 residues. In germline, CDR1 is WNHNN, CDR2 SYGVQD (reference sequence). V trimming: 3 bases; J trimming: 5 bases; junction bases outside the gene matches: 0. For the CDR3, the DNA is TGCGCCAGCAGTGAACAGGGGGATAATTCACCCCTCCACTTT. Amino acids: CASSEQGDNSPLHF.

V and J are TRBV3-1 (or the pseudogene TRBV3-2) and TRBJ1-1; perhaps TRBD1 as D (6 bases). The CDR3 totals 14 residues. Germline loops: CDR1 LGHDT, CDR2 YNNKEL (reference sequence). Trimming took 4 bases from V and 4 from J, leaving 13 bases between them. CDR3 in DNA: TGTGCCAGCAGCCTAGGGGGAATCGGCACTGAAGCTTTCTTT. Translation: CASSLGGIGTEAFF.

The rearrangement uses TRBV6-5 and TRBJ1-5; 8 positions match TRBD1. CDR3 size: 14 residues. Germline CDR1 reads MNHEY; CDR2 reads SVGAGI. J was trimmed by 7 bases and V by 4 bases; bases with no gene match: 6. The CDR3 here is CASSSLQGGQPQHF. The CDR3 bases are TGTGCCAGCAGTTCCCTACAGGGGGGGCAGCCCCAGCATTTT.

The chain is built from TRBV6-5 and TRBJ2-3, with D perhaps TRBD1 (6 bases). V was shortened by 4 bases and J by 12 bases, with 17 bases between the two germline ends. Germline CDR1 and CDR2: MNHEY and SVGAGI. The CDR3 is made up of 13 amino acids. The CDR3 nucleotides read TGTGCCAGCAGTTCACCAGGGGCCTCCGTACAGTATTTT. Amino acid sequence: CASSSPGASVQYF.

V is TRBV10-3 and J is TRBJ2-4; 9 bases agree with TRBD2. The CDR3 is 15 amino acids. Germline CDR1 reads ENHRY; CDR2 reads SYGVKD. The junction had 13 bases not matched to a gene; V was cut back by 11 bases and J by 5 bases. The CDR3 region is CASRLAGGPENIQYF. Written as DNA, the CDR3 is TGTGCCTCTCGATTGGCGGGGGGGCCCGAAAACATTCAGTACTTC.

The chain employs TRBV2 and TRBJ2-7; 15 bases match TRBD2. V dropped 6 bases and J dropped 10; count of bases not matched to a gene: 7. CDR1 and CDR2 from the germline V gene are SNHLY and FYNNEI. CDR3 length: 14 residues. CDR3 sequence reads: CASRAGTSGGHQYF. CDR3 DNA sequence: TGTGCCAGCAGGGCCGGGACTAGCGGGGGGCACCAGTACTTC.

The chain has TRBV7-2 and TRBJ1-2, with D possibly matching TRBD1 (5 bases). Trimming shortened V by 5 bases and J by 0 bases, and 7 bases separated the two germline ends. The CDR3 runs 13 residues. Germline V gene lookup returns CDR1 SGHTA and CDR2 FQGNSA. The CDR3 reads CASSDRANYGYTF. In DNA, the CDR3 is TGTGCCAGCAGCGACAGAGCTAACTATGGCTACACCTTC.

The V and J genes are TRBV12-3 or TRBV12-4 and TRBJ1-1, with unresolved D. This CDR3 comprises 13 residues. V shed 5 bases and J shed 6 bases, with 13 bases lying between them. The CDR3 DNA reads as TGTGCCAGCAGTACCCAGGCAGGCGCTGAAGCTTTCTTT. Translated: CASSTQAGAEAFF.

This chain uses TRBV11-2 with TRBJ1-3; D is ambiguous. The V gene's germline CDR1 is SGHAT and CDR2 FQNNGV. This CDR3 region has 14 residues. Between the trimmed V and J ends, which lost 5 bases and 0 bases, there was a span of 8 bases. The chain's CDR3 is CASSPSGSGNTIYF. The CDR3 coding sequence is TGTGCCAGCAGCCCGAGCGGCTCTGGAAACACCATATATTTT.

CDR3 loop: CASRLAAYNEQFF. The CDR3, as DNA: TGTGCCAGCCGGCTAGCGGCTTACAATGAGCAGTTCTTC. V is TRBV6-5 and J is TRBJ2-1; 7 bases line up with TRBD2. This CDR3 region has 13 residues. J lost 4 bases, V lost 8 bases, and 5 bases had no gene match. The V gene's germline CDR1 is MNHEY and CDR2 SVGAGI.

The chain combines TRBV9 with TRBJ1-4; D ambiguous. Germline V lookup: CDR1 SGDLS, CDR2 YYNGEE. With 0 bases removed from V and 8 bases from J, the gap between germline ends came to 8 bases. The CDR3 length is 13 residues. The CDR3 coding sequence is TGTGCCAGCAGCGTAGATTCGGGGGAAAAACTGTTTTTT. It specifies CASSVDSGEKLFF.

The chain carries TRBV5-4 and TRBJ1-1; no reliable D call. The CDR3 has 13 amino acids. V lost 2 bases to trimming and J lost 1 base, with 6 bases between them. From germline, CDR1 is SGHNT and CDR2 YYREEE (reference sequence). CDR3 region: CASSFIPNTEAFF. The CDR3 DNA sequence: TGTGCCAGCAGCTTTATCCCGAACACTGAAGCTTTCTTT.

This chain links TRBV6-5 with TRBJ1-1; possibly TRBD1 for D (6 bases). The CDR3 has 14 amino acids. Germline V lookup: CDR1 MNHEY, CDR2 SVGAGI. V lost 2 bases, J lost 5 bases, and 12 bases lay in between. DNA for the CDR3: TGTGCCAGCAGTTACCACAGAGGGGGTACTGAAGCTTTCTTT. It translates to CASSYHRGGTEAFF.

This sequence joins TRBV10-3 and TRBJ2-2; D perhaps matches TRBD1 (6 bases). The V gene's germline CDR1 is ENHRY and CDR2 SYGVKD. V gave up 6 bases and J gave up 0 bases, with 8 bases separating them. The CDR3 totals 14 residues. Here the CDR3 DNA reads TGTGCCATCAGACAGGGCACGAACACCGGGGAGCTGTTTTTT. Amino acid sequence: CAIRQGTNTGELFF.

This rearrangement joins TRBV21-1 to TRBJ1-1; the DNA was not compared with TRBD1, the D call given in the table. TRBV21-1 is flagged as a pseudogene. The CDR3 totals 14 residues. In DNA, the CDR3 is TGTGCCAGCGGGGGCGCGGGTCGGGACACTGAAGCTTTCTTT. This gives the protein CASGGAGRDTEAFF.

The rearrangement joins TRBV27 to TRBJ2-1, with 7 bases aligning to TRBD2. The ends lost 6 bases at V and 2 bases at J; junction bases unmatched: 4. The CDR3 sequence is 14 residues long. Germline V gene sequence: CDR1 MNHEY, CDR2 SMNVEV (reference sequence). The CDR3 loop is CASSPGGTYNEQFF. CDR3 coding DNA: TGTGCCAGCAGCCCCGGGGGGACCTACAATGAGCAGTTCTTC.

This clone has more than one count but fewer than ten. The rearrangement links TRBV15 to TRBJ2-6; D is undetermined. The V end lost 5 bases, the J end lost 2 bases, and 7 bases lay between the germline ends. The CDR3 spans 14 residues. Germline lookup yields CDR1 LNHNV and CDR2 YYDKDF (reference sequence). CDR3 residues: CATSRDPGANVLTF. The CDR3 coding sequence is TGTGCCACCAGCCGCGATCCTGGGGCCAACGTCCTGACTTTC.

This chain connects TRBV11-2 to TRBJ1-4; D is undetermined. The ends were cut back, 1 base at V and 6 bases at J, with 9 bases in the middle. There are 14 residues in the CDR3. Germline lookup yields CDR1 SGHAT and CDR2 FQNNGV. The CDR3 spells CASSLGQVDEKLFF. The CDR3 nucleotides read TGTGCCAGCAGCTTAGGGCAGGTTGATGAAAAACTGTTTTTT.